This T cell receptor beta chain stems from a study of blood T cell repertoires in COVID-19 (dated by TCRdb to about 2020). At the level of the whole study: Samples covering the acute and convalescent phases of COVID-19 were provided by collaborators in the United States, Italy and Spain. The prospective study material was composed of cDNA or gDNA derived from T cells, B-cell-depleted T cells, or PBMCs. Subjects who had been exposed to COVID-19, were actively infected with it, or had recovered from it provided the deeply sampled blood TCRbeta repertoires that made up the dataset. HLA class I and class II types, where available, came from metadata supplied by the sample provider rather than from assay-based typing. A freely available public database, intended as a resource for researchers studying the immune response to SARS-CoV-2, is where the repertoires were released. The samples were drawn from two sources: the first 160 participants of the ongoing ImmuneRACE study, and some 1,300 subjects contributed by 6 global collaborators. Sample metadata almost always included a de-identified subject ID, COVID-19 status, age in years and sex. Broad study findings and their caveats: How much clinical and demographic metadata was included differed by source and by participant, and the metadata was provided uncurated.

One collaborating source in Seattle enrolled patients during active infection and followed them longitudinally through the course of disease. Collaborating institutions collected whole blood in K2EDTA tubes following their own protocols. For TCRbeta analysis, collaborators shipped samples as frozen whole blood, isolated PBMCs, or DNA extracted from either of those sample types. Trimming takes 0 bases off V and 4 bases off J; junction bases not matched to a gene: 4. The CDR3 runs 16 amino acids, cysteine and phenylalanine included. Only CDR3 DNA is held: 48 bases, read in frame from base 1. CDR1 LNHDA and CDR2 SQIVND were looked up in the germline V gene (reference sequence). TCRbeta CDR3 regions were amplified from genomic DNA using the immunoSEQ Assay, a bias-controlled multiplex PCR. Turning to the authors' computational methods: The number of nucleated cells in each sample was estimated by amplification of reference gene primers within the assay. To quantify the absolute abundance of each unique TCRbeta CDR3 rearrangement, sequence reads were collapsed and filtered. For each sample, productive Simpson clonality was calculated as the square root of Simpson's diversity index across productive rearrangements. Not all clones reach the TCRdb copy of this immuneACCESS table, which keeps in-frame sequences only. Checked studies attribute under half of the gap to unresolved V genes and leave the rest unexplained. From that table come the V and J calls and clone size; the DNA was used to work out D and trimming. Present in this sample are 350,000 or so clones, roughly nine tenths of which were seen just once. The ten largest clones add up to 3.5% to 4% of the sample.

On this clone: The antigen this receptor binds is unknown. No base quality values were provided; no much bigger clone lies one nucleotide off.

The chain uses TRBV19 and TRBJ2-1; 9 of the junction bases match TRBD1. The sequence was collected from a woman aged 55-69 years with COVID-19, enrolled during active disease. Material: peripheral blood. The CDR3 region: CASSIDRGQGYNEQFF. The nucleotide sequence reads as follows: TGTGCCAGTAGTATAGACCGGGGACAGGGATACAATGAGCAGTTCTTC.